The clone carrying this T cell receptor (beta chain) was counted at least ten times. Its target is not known. Trimming removed 5 bases from V and 3 bases from J; junction bases left unmatched: 11. This CDR3 is 16 amino acids long. The germline V gene encodes CDR1 SGHDT and CDR2 YYEEEE. The source of the sample is a study of identical twins. Study-level points and caveats: The degree of excess twin sharing was weaker in beta out-of-frame sequences. Modelling underestimated the level of out-of-frame TCR alpha sharing observed in monozygotic twins.

All donors comprised healthy Caucasians. From the 5' RACE reads, TCRdb called clonotypes with MiXCR, one entry per CDR3 protein. The sample includes just under 650,000 distinct CDR3 sequences, about 7.1% seen only once; the top ten take over 1.5%. This sample was shared with a second study, whose subject was yellow fever vaccine responses in identical twins.

Sequenced material: PBMCs. This TCR was recovered from a woman between 18 and 29 years old in good health. This chain connects TRBV5-6 to TRBJ2-1; 7 bases are a match to TRBD1. The CDR3 loop is CASRSDRDPYYNEQFF. The DNA for the CDR3 is TGTGCCAGCAGATCCGACAGGGACCCGTACTACAATGAGCAGTTCTTC. Full variable domain (remainder filled in from reference TRBV5-6 and TRBJ2-1): DAGVTQSPTHLIKTRGQQVTLRCSPKSGHDTVSWYQQALGQGPQFIFQYYEEEERQRGNFPDRFSGHQFPNYSSELNVNALLLGDSALYLCASRSDRDPYYNEQFFGPGTRLTVL.